This T cell receptor (beta chain) appears in the sequencing data of a study of identical twins. Unique molecular identifiers were present on cDNA, and template switching added a universal primer site. TCRdb recomputed calls from the 5' RACE reads with MiXCR, one row per CDR3 protein. Of 500,000 or so distinct CDR3 sequences listed, approximately 15% are singletons. CDR3 length: 12 amino acids. Trimming removed 0 bases at V and 2 bases at J, with 5 bases between. Germline-derived CDR1 and CDR2 are DFQATT and SNEGSKA (reference sequence). This clonotype appeared a few times. The data also belong to a second study, concerning yellow fever vaccine responses in identical twins.

The sequenced sample was CD4+ T cells sorted from blood. This rearrangement joins TRBV20-1 to TRBJ2-7, with D hard to call. The source of this sequence is a woman under 30 in good health. CDR3 protein: CSARDNPYEQYF. The CDR3 bases are TGCAGTGCTAGAGACAACCCCTACGAGCAGTACTTC.